This T cell receptor beta chain was profiled in a study of vaccination effects on CD4 cells after COVID-19. Study-wide results and limits: Clonal contraction was marked in infection- and vaccine-induced clones late after vaccination.

TCRdb keeps only in-frame clones here, not all; method: immunoSEQ multiplex PCR. The sample has tens of thousands of clones; 73% are singletons. Pools of viral peptides were used by the ViraFEST assay to expand antigen-specific CD4+ T cells ahead of sequencing. Subsequent to a culture period of around eleven days, CD4+ T cells were isolated. The person had a PCR-confirmed SARS-CoV-2 infection during March to December 2020. Unmatched junction bases numbered 2, after V lost 6 bases and J lost 2 bases. This CDR3 is built from 14 residues. Germline V lookup: CDR1 SGHAT, CDR2 FQNNGV. As regards this clone: No antigen is known for it.

Sample: CD4+ T cells from PBMCs cultured with HIV peptides, taken before COVID-19 vaccination. Subset described: HIV-1 Nef peptide pool negative control/reference culture. The sequence was obtained from a human donor who had a prior SARS-CoV-2 infection. V and J are TRBV11-2 and TRBJ2-1, with 9 bases lining up with TRBD1. CDR3 in amino acids: CASSHRGPYNEQFF. DNA of the CDR3: TGTGCCAGCAGTCACAGGGGGCCCTACAATGAGCAGTTCTTC.